The 15 T cell receptor beta chains in this list originate from one sample, sequenced in a study of OX40 agonist ivuxolimab in advanced cancers. Sequencing was performed with immunoSEQ multiplex PCR; in TCRdb, only in-frame clones are kept and a portion is missing. The sample has tens of thousands of clones, about 88% seen once. The sample here was CD4+ or CD8+ T cells sorted from blood, taken in a trial of the OX40 agonist ivuxolimab. The receptors were gathered from an adult with an advanced solid tumor such as melanoma, head and neck, liver or kidney cancer.

With respect to this clone: Within the sample, other DNA sequences also encode this same CDR3. The chain combines TRBV7-9 with TRBJ1-1; D not resolved. The germline V gene has CDR1 SEHNR and CDR2 FQNEAQ (reference sequence). The CDR3 loop spans 12 amino acids. The ends were cut back, 2 bases at V and 5 bases at J, with 6 bases in the middle. The CDR3 sequence is CASSLILTEAFF. The CDR3 nucleotides are TGTGCCAGCAGCTTAATATTGACTGAAGCTTTCTTT.

The chain carries TRBV7-9 and TRBJ2-3, with 8 bases lining up with TRBD2. In germline, CDR1 is SEHNR, CDR2 FQNEAQ (reference sequence). The CDR3 contains 17 residues. The junction had 13 bases not matched to a gene; V was cut back by 4 bases and J by 4 bases. CDR3 in amino acids: CASSSSGSLFGADTQYF. CDR3 DNA sequence: TGTGCCAGCAGCTCAAGCGGGAGCCTATTTGGGGCAGATACGCAGTATTTT.

The chain has TRBV19 and TRBJ1-1, with a possible D match to TRBD1 (5 bases). CDR3 size: 15 residues. The V end lost 3 bases, the J end lost 0 bases, and 11 bases lay between the germline ends. CDR1 and CDR2 (germline): LNHDA, SQIVND (reference sequence). The CDR3 here is CASSIQARVNTEAFF. DNA for the CDR3: TGTGCCAGTAGTATTCAGGCCAGGGTGAACACTGAAGCTTTCTTT.

This chain links TRBV19 with TRBJ1-2, with a weak D call TRBD1 (5 bases). The germline V gene encodes CDR1 LNHDA and CDR2 SQIVND (reference sequence). The CDR3 runs to 13 residues. Trimming took off 7 bases at V and 4 bases at J, with 13 bases between the two ends. CDR3 bases: TGTGCCAGTAAAGTGGGGCTCGCCTATGGCTACACCTTC. Its translation is CASKVGLAYGYTF.

V and J are TRBV6-1 and TRBJ1-3; no reliable D call. The germline V gene encodes CDR1 MNHNS and CDR2 SASEGT. V was shortened by 10 bases and J by 4 bases, with 20 bases between the two germline ends. This CDR3 has 15 amino acids. This CDR3 reads CAMSTTTEEGNTIYF. The CDR3 nucleotides read TGTGCCATGTCCACGACAACCGAGGAAGGAAACACCATATATTTT.

The V and J genes are TRBV28 and TRBJ2-6; unclear D gene. From germline, CDR1 is MDHEN and CDR2 SYDVKM. Trimming took 1 base from V and 0 from J, leaving 4 bases between them. The CDR3 consists of 15 residues. CDR3 sequence reads: CASSLSISGANVLTF. The CDR3 DNA sequence: TGTGCCAGCAGTTTATCGATCTCTGGGGCCAACGTCCTGACTTTC.

CDR3 in DNA: TGTGCCAGTAGTATAGCACCGGACGCTCAGGTTACGCAGTATTTT. Its protein is CASSIAPDAQVTQYF. The chain combines TRBV19 with TRBJ2-3; D unclear. V shed 1 base and J shed 8 bases, with 16 bases lying between them. Germline V gene lookup returns CDR1 LNHDA and CDR2 SQIVND (reference sequence). The CDR3 is 15 residues long.

The J gene is TRBJ2-7, the V gene TRBV5-5; possible D gene TRBD1, 5 bases. V was trimmed by 4 bases and J by 3 bases, leaving 14 bases between them. Germline V gene sequence: CDR1 SGHKS, CDR2 YYEKEE (reference sequence). The CDR3 length is 14 residues. CDR3 amino acids: CASSPEVDSYEQYF. Here the CDR3 DNA reads TGTGCCAGCAGCCCAGAGGTCGACAGCTACGAGCAGTACTTC.

The V call is TRBV18, the J call TRBJ2-7, with 8 nucleotides matching TRBD1. After removal of 6 bases from V and 2 bases from J, the junction contained 9 bases not matched to a gene. Germline assignment: CDR1 KGHSH and CDR2 LQKENI. The CDR3 runs 15 residues. The CDR3 region is CASSDRTGTPYEQYF. The CDR3 nucleotides are TGTGCCAGCTCCGATAGGACAGGGACCCCCTACGAGCAGTACTTC.

Here the CDR3 reads CASSLSGRPYYEQYF. The CDR3 nucleotides are TGTGCCAGCAGCCTTAGCGGGAGGCCTTACTACGAGCAGTACTTC. V gene TRBV11-2 combines with J gene TRBJ2-7; 10 bases fit TRBD2. Germline loops: CDR1 SGHAT, CDR2 FQNNGV. This CDR3 is built from 15 residues. V lost 5 bases to trimming and J lost 3 bases; unmatched junction nucleotides: 7.

The J gene is TRBJ1-5, the V gene TRBV23-1, with D uncertain. TRBV23-1 is recorded as an ORF, its role being uncertain. CDR3 size: 16 residues. V shed 4 bases and J shed 1 base, with 14 bases lying between them. CDR3 loop: CASSPGSGRSNQPQHF. The CDR3 coding sequence is TGCGCCAGCAGTCCCGGGTCAGGACGGAGCAATCAGCCCCAGCATTTT.

This chain uses TRBV23-1 with TRBJ2-2; 7 nucleotides agree with TRBD1. TRBV23-1 is an ORF; its function is uncertain. CDR3 length: 15 residues. With 0 bases clipped from V and 6 bases from J, the junction kept 4 bases outside the gene matches. For the CDR3, the DNA is TGCGCCAGCAGTCAATCCCCAGGGGGTCCCGGGGAGCTGTTTTTT. Translating gives CASSQSPGGPGELFF.

CDR3 protein: CASSPLAITYEQYF. CDR3 nucleotide sequence: TGTGCCAGCAGTCCCCTAGCGATAACCTACGAGCAGTACTTC. The V gene is TRBV28, the J gene TRBJ2-7; TRBD2 is a possible D gene (6 bases). Per the germline V gene, CDR1 is MDHEN and CDR2 is SYDVKM. Trimming removed 5 bases at V and 2 bases at J, with 13 bases between. The CDR3 has 14 residues. The entire variable domain, with the rest obtained from reference TRBV28 and TRBJ2-7, is as follows: DVKVTQSSRYLVKRTGEKVFLECVQDMDHENMFWYRQDPGLGLRLIYFSYDVKMKEKGDIPEGYSVSREKKERFSLILESASTNQTSMYLCASSPLAITYEQYFGPGTRLTVT.

This chain uses TRBV5-4 with TRBJ2-2, with TRBD2 matching 9 bases. The V gene's germline CDR1 is SGHNT and CDR2 YYREEE (reference sequence). V gave up 4 bases and J gave up 6 bases; unmatched junction bases: 10. This CDR3 is built from 16 residues. Written as DNA, the CDR3 is TGTGCCAGCAGCATCCCAAGCGGGAGGAAGGCCGGGGAGCTGTTTTTT. It codes for CASSIPSGRKAGELFF.

J is TRBJ2-3 and V is TRBV5-8, with D possibly matching TRBD2 (5 bases). V lost 0 bases and J lost 3, with 17 bases in between. This CDR3 region has 17 residues. Germline assignment: CDR1 SGHTS and CDR2 YDEGEE. CDR3 sequence reads: CASSLALGSTTTDTQYF. Here the CDR3 DNA reads TGTGCCAGCAGCTTGGCTCTGGGGAGTACTACAACAGATACGCAGTATTTT.